The source of this TCR beta chain is a study of blood T cell repertoires in COVID-19. Overall study: The samples span acute and convalescent COVID-19 from the United States, Italy and Spain. PBMCs, B-cell-depleted T cells, or T cells provided the cDNA or gDNA that made up the material.

Source study methods: Cell counts per sample came from amplifying reference gene primers. Repertoires were generated with immunoSEQ multiplex PCR, while TCRdb's copy carries only in-frame clones and drops some. V and J calls and clone size are those listed in that table; D and trimming were worked out from the DNA. The table shows roughly 88,000 clones, with under 95% occurring only once. CDR1 is LNHNV, CDR2 YYDKDF, per germline (reference sequence). The CDR3 totals 14 residues. The V end lost 5 bases, the J end lost 1 base, and 10 bases lay between the germline ends. The clonotype originates from a woman aged 50 to 60 in a cohort sampled during active COVID-19. The genes are TRBV15 and TRBJ2-3; tentatively, D is TRBD1 (6 bases). The source material was peripheral blood. The CDR3 is CATSGRQGTDTQYF. CDR3 in DNA: TGTGCCACCAGCGGAAGACAGGGCACAGATACGCAGTATTTT.